The rows below give T cell receptor beta chains drawn from one sample of a study of CD8 T cells in Susac syndrome. TCRdb used MiXCR to reprocess the immunoSEQ multiplex PCR reads, holding one entry per CDR3 protein. The table includes approximately 190,000 distinct CDR3 sequences, approximately 94% detected once. The sample consisted of CD4+ T cells from PBMCs. The receptors stem from a human donor with Susac syndrome. Both conserved end residues are part of each CDR3. Each record gives: CDR3 protein, CDR3 DNA, V gene, J gene, clone size, D gene. The D gene is left open where the match is weak. Only part of the rows carry a size: once, few, many, or a class if the clone is expanded.

CATSRYSGRADTEAFF,TGTGCCACCAGCAGATACTCGGGAAGGGCAGACACTGAAGCTTTCTTT,TRBV15,TRBJ1-1,NA,NA
CASSEGLAETDTQYF,TGCGCCAGCAGCGAGGGACTAGCTGAAACAGATACGCAGTATTTT,TRBV10-1,TRBJ2-3,NA,TRBD2
CASSRSDSNSPLHF,TGTGCCAGCAGCCGGTCAGACAGTAATTCACCCCTCCACTTT,TRBV3-1,TRBJ1-6,NA,NA
CSAAGTGNGYTF,TGCAGTGCTGCCGGGACAGGGAACGGCTACACCTTC,TRBV20-1,TRBJ1-2,NA,TRBD1
CASSPLRGLAGPYNEQFF,TGTGCCAGCAGCCCCCTCCGTGGGCTAGCGGGGCCATACAATGAGCAGTTCTTC,TRBV9,TRBJ2-1,NA,TRBD2
CASSIDGGSAIISAKNIQYF,TGTGCCAGTAGTATAGACGGGGGGTCTGCGATAATTTCTGCCAAAAACATTCAGTACTTC,TRBV19,TRBJ2-4,NA,TRBD2
CAINVGANYGYTF,TGTGCCATCAATGTAGGGGCTAACTATGGCTACACCTTC,TRBV10-3,TRBJ1-2,NA,NA
CASREGAYEQYF,TGTGCCAGCAGGGAGGGGGCCTACGAGCAGTACTTC,TRBV2,TRBJ2-7,NA,NA
CASSLGQARGYTF,TGTGCCAGCAGTTTAGGACAGGCTCGAGGCTACACCTTC,TRBV12-3/TRBV12-4,TRBJ1-2,NA,NA
CARQSQDYNEQFF,TGTGCCCGACAATCACAGGATTACAATGAGCAGTTCTTC,TRBV30,TRBJ2-1,once,NA
CASSRSGGLGTDTQYF,TGCGCCAGCAGCCGTTCGGGGGGGTTGGGCACAGATACGCAGTATTTT,TRBV4-1,TRBJ2-3,NA,TRBD2
CASSERAGVAYNEQFF,TGTGCCAGCAGTGAGCGGGCGGGGGTTGCCTACAATGAGCAGTTCTTC,TRBV2,TRBJ2-1,NA,TRBD2
CASSLSLAGNYNEQFF,TGTGCCAGCAGCTTGAGCCTAGCGGGGAATTACAATGAGCAGTTCTTC,TRBV5-4,TRBJ2-1,NA,TRBD2
CASSLTQETQYF,TGCGCCAGCAGCTTAACCCAAGAGACCCAGTACTTC,TRBV5-1,TRBJ2-5,NA,NA
CACVVETGNTIYF,TGTGCCTGCGTAGTAGAAACTGGAAACACCATATATTTT,TRBV6-1,TRBJ1-3,NA,NA
CASSTQTRTEAFF,TGTGCCAGTAGTACCCAAACCCGCACTGAAGCTTTCTTT,TRBV19,TRBJ1-1,NA,NA
CASSLLLSGTEAFF,TGCGCCAGCAGCTTGCTTTTGTCGGGCACTGAAGCTTTCTTT,TRBV5-1,TRBJ1-1,NA,NA
CASSLNSAGQETQYF,TGTGCCAGCAGCTTAAACTCTGCCGGACAAGAGACCCAGTACTTC,TRBV7-2,TRBJ2-5,NA,NA
CASSPWAGNYGYTF,TGTGCCAGCAGCCCCTGGGCGGGTAACTATGGCTACACCTTC,TRBV7-9,TRBJ1-2,NA,NA
CATSRLLAGLANTGELFF,TGTGCCACCAGCAGGTTACTAGCGGGGCTCGCGAACACCGGGGAGCTGTTTTTT,TRBV15,TRBJ2-2,NA,TRBD2
CSVEKGDTEAFF,TGCAGCGTTGAAAAAGGGGACACTGAAGCTTTCTTT,TRBV29-1,TRBJ1-1,NA,NA
CASSVGGQPTGELFF,TGTGCCAGCAGCGTAGGCGGACAGCCCACCGGGGAGCTGTTTTTT,TRBV9,TRBJ2-2,NA,NA
CSAKRGVDQPQHF,TGCAGTGCCAAAAGGGGGGTGGACCAGCCCCAGCATTTT,TRBV20-1,TRBJ1-5,NA,NA
CASSVAAYNEQFF,TGTGCCAGCAGCGTCGCCGCCTACAATGAGCAGTTCTTC,TRBV9,TRBJ2-1,NA,NA
CASSVRGEDYGYTF,TGTGCCAGCAGTGTTCGGGGTGAGGACTATGGCTACACCTTC,TRBV6-1,TRBJ1-2,NA,NA
CSASVAGGPPPYNEQFF,TGCAGTGCTAGTGTAGCGGGGGGGCCTCCCCCCTACAATGAGCAGTTCTTC,TRBV20-1,TRBJ2-1,NA,TRBD2
CAISAADSSYNEQFF,TGTGCCATCAGTGCCGCGGACAGTTCCTACAATGAGCAGTTCTTC,TRBV10-3,TRBJ2-1,NA,NA
CASSLSRTGKGYTF,TGTGCCAGCAGCTTATCCCGGACAGGGAAAGGGTACACCTTC,TRBV7-2,TRBJ1-2,NA,TRBD1
CASSSPSGGNEQSF,TGTGCCAGCAGCTCTCCTAGCGGGGGGAATGAGCAGTCCTTC,TRBV7-6,TRBJ2-1,NA,TRBD2
CASSPERVDTYEQYF,TGTGCCAGCAGCCCGGAACGGGTTGACACCTACGAGCAGTACTTC,TRBV7-6,TRBJ2-7,NA,NA
CATSRAALTSVTDTQYF,TGTGCCACCAGCAGAGCCGCCCTGACTAGCGTCACAGATACGCAGTATTTT,TRBV15,TRBJ2-3,NA,TRBD2
CAWSGLAAAAAQYF,TGTGCCTGGAGTGGACTAGCGGCTGCGGCGGCCCAGTACTTC,TRBV30,TRBJ2-5,NA,TRBD2
CASSLELTYEQYF,TGTGCCAGCAGCTTAGAGTTGACCTACGAGCAGTACTTC,TRBV11-2,TRBJ2-7,NA,NA
CAWSVTDSSGNTIYF,TGTGCCTGGAGTGTAACAGACAGTTCTGGAAACACCATATATTTT,TRBV30,TRBJ1-3,NA,NA
CASSLHEVYEQYF,TGTGCCAGCAGTTTACATGAGGTCTACGAGCAGTACTTC,TRBV12-3/TRBV12-4,TRBJ2-7,NA,NA
CASSSTPGQGGYTF,TGTGCCAGCAGTTCAACCCCAGGGCAGGGCGGCTACACCTTC,TRBV12-3/TRBV12-4,TRBJ1-2,NA,NA
CASSVALQDNTEAFF,TGTGCCAGCAGCGTAGCTTTACAAGATAACACTGAAGCTTTCTTT,TRBV9,TRBJ1-1,once,NA
CSAMAGINSPLHF,TGCAGTGCTATGGCAGGGATTAATTCACCCCTCCACTTT,TRBV20-1,TRBJ1-6,NA,NA
CASSLVGQGGTDTQYF,TGTGCCAGCAGCCTGGTGGGACAGGGGGGCACAGATACGCAGTATTTT,TRBV7-3,TRBJ2-3,NA,TRBD1
CASGQGQGSYEQYF,TGTGCTAGTGGACAGGGACAGGGGTCCTACGAGCAGTACTTC,TRBV12-5,TRBJ2-7,NA,TRBD1
CASSQAVRYEQYF,TGTGCCAGCAGCCAAGCGGTCCGATACGAGCAGTACTTC,TRBV4-2,TRBJ2-7,NA,NA
CASSLDLSGNTIYF,TGTGCCAGCAGCTTAGACCTCTCTGGAAACACCATATATTTT,TRBV7-6,TRBJ1-3,NA,NA
CSARAARLAGVETQYF,TGCAGTGCTAGAGCAGCCCGACTAGCGGGGGTAGAGACCCAGTACTTC,TRBV20-1,TRBJ2-5,NA,TRBD2
CASSSQEGPNSPLHF,TGTGCCAGCAGCTCGCAAGAGGGACCAAATTCACCCCTCCACTTT,TRBV7-9,TRBJ1-6,NA,NA
CASSFGAQSYEQYF,TGTGCCAGCAGTTTTGGGGCCCAATCCTACGAGCAGTACTTC,TRBV28,TRBJ2-7,once,NA
CASRAGSGGNQPQHF,TGTGCCAGCAGAGCGGGAAGCGGCGGCAATCAGCCCCAGCATTTT,TRBV27,TRBJ1-5,NA,NA
CASSNQGGERVTKNIQYF,TGTGCCAGTAGTAATCAGGGCGGCGAACGCGTAACCAAAAACATTCAGTACTTC,TRBV19,TRBJ2-4,NA,NA
CASSAPGQGAETQYF,TGTGCCAGCAGCGCACCGGGACAGGGGGCAGAGACCCAGTACTTC,TRBV7-9,TRBJ2-5,NA,TRBD1
CSVAFSGGGTEAFF,TGCAGCGTTGCATTTTCAGGGGGAGGAACTGAAGCTTTCTTT,TRBV29-1,TRBJ1-1,NA,TRBD1
CASRAGSYEQYF,TGTGCCAGCCGGGCAGGCTCCTACGAGCAGTACTTC,TRBV6-5,TRBJ2-7,NA,NA
CASSDRVKETQYF,TGTGCCAGCAGCGACAGGGTGAAGGAGACCCAGTACTTC,TRBV6-5,TRBJ2-5,NA,TRBD1
CASSFGSYGYTF,TGTGCCAGCAGTTTTGGGAGCTATGGCTACACCTTC,TRBV6-5,TRBJ1-2,NA,NA
CASSPRVQETQYF,TGTGCCAGCAGCCCCCGGGTTCAAGAGACCCAGTACTTC,TRBV7-7,TRBJ2-5,NA,NA
CASSLPKTGVGTGELFF,TGTGCCAGCAGCTTGCCCAAGACAGGGGTTGGCACCGGGGAGCTGTTTTTT,TRBV5-6,TRBJ2-2,NA,TRBD1